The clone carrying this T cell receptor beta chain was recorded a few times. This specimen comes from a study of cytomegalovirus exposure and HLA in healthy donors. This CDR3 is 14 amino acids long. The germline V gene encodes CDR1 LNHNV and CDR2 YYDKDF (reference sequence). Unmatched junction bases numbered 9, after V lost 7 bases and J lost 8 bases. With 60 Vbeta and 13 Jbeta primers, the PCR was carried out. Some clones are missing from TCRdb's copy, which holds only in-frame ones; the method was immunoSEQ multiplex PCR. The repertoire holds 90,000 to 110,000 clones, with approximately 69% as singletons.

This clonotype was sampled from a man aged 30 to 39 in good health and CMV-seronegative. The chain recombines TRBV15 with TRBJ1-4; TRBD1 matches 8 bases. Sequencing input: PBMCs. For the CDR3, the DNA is TGTGCCACCACCCCGACAGGGGTGAACGAAAAACTGTTTTTT. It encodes CATTPTGVNEKLFF.